This T cell receptor beta chain is from a study of Graves' ophthalmopathy and Graves' hyperthyroidism. Overall study: No treatment had been given when peripheral blood was collected at initial diagnosis. Notes on the study in general: From stable hyperthyroidism, ophthalmopathy was separated by a 13-signature model with just under 90% sensitivity and roughly 84% specificity.

The diagnostic workup employed clinical symptoms, serum thyroxine, TRAb, thyroid ultrasound and orbital computed tomography. As concerns this clonotype: The antigen is unknown.

The V segment lost 6 bases and the J segment 0 bases; nucleotides outside the gene matches: 5. Germline values: CDR1 DFQATT, CDR2 SNEGSKA (reference sequence). CDR3 length: 14 amino acids. The study amplified TCR beta CDR3 regions using RNA transcripts. Second-round multiplex PCR followed a first-round RT-PCR using HTBI primers. Each CDR3 protein gets one entry after TCRdb re-called the multiplex PCR reads with MiXCR. Among some 250,000 distinct CDR3 sequences, around 42% were seen once, and the ten largest hold around half. The sequenced sample was peripheral blood. This receptor was obtained from an adult man with Graves' ophthalmopathy. The chain carries TRBV20-1 and TRBJ1-5; 7 bases fit TRBD1. CDR3 sequence reads: CSAGTVYSNQPQHF. The CDR3 DNA is TGCAGTGCGGGGACAGTCTATAGCAATCAGCCCCAGCATTTT.